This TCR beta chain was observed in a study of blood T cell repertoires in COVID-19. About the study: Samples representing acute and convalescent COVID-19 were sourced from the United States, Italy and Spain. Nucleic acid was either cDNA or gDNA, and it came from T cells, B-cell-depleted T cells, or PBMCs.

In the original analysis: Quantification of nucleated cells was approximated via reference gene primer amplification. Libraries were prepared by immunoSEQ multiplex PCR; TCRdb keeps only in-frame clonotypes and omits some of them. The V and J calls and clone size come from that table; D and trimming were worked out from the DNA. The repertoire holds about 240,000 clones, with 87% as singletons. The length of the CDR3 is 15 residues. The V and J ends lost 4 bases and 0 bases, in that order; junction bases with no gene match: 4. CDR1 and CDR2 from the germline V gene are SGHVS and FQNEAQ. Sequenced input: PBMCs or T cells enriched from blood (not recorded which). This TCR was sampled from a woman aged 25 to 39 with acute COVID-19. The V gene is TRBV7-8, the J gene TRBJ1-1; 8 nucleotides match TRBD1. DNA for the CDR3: TGTGCCAGCAGCTCCTCAGGGGGCATGAACACTGAAGCTTTCTTT. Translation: CASSSSGGMNTEAFF.